This T cell receptor beta chain appears in the sequencing data of a study of T cells after yellow fever vaccination. This CDR3 is built from 15 residues. Germline loops: CDR1 SGHVS, CDR2 FQNEAQ. V was pared by 4 bases and J by 4 bases, with 9 bases of the junction left unmatched. TCRdb reanalysed the 5' RACE reads using MiXCR and keeps one entry per CDR3 protein. The table has some 260,000 distinct CDR3 sequences, around 4.9% seen once. The TCR was taken from a man younger than 30 who received the YFV17D yellow fever vaccine. J is TRBJ1-1 and V is TRBV7-8, with 7 bases matching TRBD1. The sequencing used CD4+ T cells sorted from PBMCs, collected on the day of the yellow fever booster vaccination. CDR3: CASSSNRGWGTEAFF. CDR3 DNA sequence: TGTGCCAGCAGCTCTAACAGGGGTTGGGGCACTGAAGCTTTCTTT.